The sequence of this TCR beta chain was determined in a study of T cell repertoires in cytomegalovirus infection. Study outcomes and limitations: The cumulative frequency of public TCR beta families distinguished individuals who carried CMV together with the relevant HLA.

V shed 4 bases, J shed 0 bases, and the junction held 6 bases outside the gene matches. The germline gives CDR1 SGHVS, CDR2 FQNEAQ. The length of the CDR3 is 16 residues. Turning to this clonotype: Its antigen is as yet unknown.

MiXCR was run by TCRdb on the reads, yielding one entry per CDR3 protein. This sample carries fewer than 200,000 distinct CDR3 sequences, approximately 19% of them seen once, and the ten largest clones take around 2.7%. The TCR sequence derives from a human donor in good health (CMV status not recorded). Some clones in this sample may be carry-over from other donors' samples. The V call is TRBV7-8, the J call TRBJ2-1, with 7 bases that match TRBD1. Material: PBMCs. The CDR3 DNA reads TGTGCCAGCAGCTCGCCACAGGGGAGCTCCTACAATGAGCAGTTCTTC. This encodes CASSSPQGSSYNEQFF. The entire variable domain, with the rest obtained from reference TRBV7-8 and TRBJ2-1, is as follows: GAGVSQSPRYKVAKRGQDVALRCDPISGHVSLFWYQQALGQGPEFLTYFQNEAQLDKSGLPSDRFFAERPEGSVSTLKIQRTQQEDSAVYLCASSSPQGSSYNEQFFGPGTRLTVL.